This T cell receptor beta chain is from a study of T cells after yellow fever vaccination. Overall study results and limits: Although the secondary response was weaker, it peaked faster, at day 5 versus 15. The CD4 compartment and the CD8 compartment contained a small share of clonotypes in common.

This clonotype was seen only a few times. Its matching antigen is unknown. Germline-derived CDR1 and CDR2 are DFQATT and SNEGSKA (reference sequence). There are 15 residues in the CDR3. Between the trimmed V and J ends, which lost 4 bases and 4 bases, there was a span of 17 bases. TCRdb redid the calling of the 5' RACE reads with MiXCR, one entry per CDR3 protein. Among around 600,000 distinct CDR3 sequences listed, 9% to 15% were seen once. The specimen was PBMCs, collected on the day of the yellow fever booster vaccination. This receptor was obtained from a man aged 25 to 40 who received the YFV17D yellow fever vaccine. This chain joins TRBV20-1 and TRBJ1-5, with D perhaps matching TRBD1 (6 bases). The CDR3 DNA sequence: TGCAGTGCTACTAAGGAGTGGCAGGGGAATCAGCCCCAGCATTTT. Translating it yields CSATKEWQGNQPQHF.